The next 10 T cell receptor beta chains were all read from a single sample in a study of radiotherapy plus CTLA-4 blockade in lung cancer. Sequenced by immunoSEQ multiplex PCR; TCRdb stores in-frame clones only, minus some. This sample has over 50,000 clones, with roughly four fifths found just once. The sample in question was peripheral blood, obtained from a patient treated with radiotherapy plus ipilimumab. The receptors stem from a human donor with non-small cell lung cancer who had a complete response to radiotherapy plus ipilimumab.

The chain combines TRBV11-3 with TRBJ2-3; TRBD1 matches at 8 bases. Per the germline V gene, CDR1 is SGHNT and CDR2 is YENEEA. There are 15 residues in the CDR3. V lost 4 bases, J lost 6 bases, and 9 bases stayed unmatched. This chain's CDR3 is CASSSRTGSTDTQYF. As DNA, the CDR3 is TGTGCCAGCAGCTCGAGGACAGGGAGTACGGATACGCAGTATTTT.

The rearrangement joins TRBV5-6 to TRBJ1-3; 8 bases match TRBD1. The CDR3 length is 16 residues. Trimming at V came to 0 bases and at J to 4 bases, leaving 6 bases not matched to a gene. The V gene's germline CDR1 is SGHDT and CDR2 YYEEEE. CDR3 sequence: CASSLGQGAYGNTIYF. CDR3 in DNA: TGTGCCAGCAGCTTGGGCCAGGGGGCGTACGGAAACACCATATATTTT.

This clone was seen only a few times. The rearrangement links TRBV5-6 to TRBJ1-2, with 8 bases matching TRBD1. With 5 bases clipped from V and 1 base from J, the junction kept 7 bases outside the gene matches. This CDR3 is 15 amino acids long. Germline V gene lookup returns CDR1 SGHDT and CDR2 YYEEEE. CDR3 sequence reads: CASRWTGQGNYGYTF. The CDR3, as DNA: TGTGCCAGCAGATGGACAGGGCAGGGTAACTATGGCTACACCTTC.

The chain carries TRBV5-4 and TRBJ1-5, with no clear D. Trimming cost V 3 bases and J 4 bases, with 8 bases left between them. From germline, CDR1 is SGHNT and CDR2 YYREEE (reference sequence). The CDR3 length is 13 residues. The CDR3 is CASSSNQNQPQHF. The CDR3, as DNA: TGTGCCAGCAGCTCTAATCAAAATCAGCCCCAGCATTTT.

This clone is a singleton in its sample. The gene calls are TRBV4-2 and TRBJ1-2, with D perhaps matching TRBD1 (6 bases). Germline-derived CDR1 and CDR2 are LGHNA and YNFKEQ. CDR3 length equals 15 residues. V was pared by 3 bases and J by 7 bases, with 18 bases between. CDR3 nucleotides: TGTGCCAGCAGCCATCGAAGGGGGGGAGATCGTGGCTACACCTTC. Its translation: CASSHRRGGDRGYTF.

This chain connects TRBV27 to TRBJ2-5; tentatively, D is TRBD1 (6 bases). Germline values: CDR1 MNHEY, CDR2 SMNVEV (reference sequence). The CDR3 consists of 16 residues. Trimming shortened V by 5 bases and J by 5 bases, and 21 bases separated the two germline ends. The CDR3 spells CASSRLYPQGRETQYF. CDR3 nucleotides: TGTGCCAGCAGTAGATTATACCCACAGGGTCGGGAGACCCAGTACTTC.

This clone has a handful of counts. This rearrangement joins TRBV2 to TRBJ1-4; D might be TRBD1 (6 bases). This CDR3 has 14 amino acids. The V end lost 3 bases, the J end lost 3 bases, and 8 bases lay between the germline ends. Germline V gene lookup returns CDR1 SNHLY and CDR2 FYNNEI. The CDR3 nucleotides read TGTGCCAGCAGTGAGGGGGGGCCTAATGAAAAACTGTTTTTT. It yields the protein CASSEGGPNEKLFF.

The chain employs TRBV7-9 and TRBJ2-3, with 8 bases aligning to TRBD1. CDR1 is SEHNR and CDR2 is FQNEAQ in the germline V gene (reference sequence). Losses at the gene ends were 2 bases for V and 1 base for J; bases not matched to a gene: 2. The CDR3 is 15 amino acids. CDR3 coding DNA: TGTGCCAGCAGCTTATCGGACAGGGGCACAGATACGCAGTATTTT. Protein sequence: CASSLSDRGTDTQYF.

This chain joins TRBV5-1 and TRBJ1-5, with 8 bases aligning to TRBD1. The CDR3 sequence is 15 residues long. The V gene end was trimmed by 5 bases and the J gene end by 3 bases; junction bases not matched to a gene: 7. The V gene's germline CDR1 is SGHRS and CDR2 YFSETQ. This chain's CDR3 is CASRKTGESNQPQHF. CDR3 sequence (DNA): TGCGCCAGCAGGAAGACAGGGGAATCCAATCAGCCCCAGCATTTT.

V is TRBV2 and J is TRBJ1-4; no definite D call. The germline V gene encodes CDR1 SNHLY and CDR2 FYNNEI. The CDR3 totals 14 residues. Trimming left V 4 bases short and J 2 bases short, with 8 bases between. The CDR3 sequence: CASSGASTNEKLFF. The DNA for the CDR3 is TGTGCCAGCAGTGGGGCAAGTACTAATGAAAAACTGTTTTTT.